This T cell receptor (beta chain) appears in the sequencing data of a study of T cells after yellow fever vaccination. Study in general: SMART-Seq v4 Ultra Low Input prepared the low-cell-number fractions. Study-wide findings and caveats: Although most clonotypes did not, a small share appeared in both CD4 and CD8 compartments.

About this clonotype itself: Its antigen remains unidentified.

They built TCR cDNA with 5'RACE template switching, a step that put in a universal primer site and UMIs. Using its own MiXCR run on the 5' RACE reads, TCRdb lists one record per CDR3 protein. The sample carries hundreds of thousands of distinct CDR3 sequences, roughly 9% recorded once. The J segment lost 3 bases and the V segment lost 0 bases, leaving 5 bases of the junction unmatched. This CDR3 is built from 16 residues. CDR1 and CDR2 from the germline V gene are DFQATT and SNEGSKA (reference sequence). The chain joins TRBV20-1 to TRBJ1-5, with TRBD1 matching over 10 bases. Sequenced here: CD4+ T cells sorted from PBMCs, sampled 5 days after the yellow fever booster vaccination. The receptor was isolated from a man aged 18 to 35 who received the YFV17D yellow fever vaccine. The CDR3 sequence is CSARDGTGAINQPQHF. The CDR3 bases are TGCAGTGCTAGAGATGGGACAGGGGCTATCAATCAGCCCCAGCATTTT.